This TCR beta chain was sequenced in a study of blood T cells in healthy people across ages. This clonotype was counted between two and nine times. The use of a sample-barcoded 5' primer and a J-beta primer mix characterized a second PCR of about 7 to 12 cycles. Using its own MiXCR run on the 5' RACE reads, TCRdb lists one record per CDR3 protein. The table has hundreds of thousands of distinct CDR3 sequences, around 45% seen once. The specimen sequenced was blood. This sequence was found in a man between 60 and 70 years old in good health.

The CDR3 spells CASSSSGKSYEQYF. The CDR3 bases are TGTGCCAGCAGTTCCAGCGGGAAGTCCTACGAGCAGTACTTC. V usage is TRBV28 and J usage is TRBJ2-7, with 7 bases that match TRBD2. Germline assignment: CDR1 MDHEN and CDR2 SYDVKM. This CDR3 has 14 amino acids. V dropped 4 bases and J dropped 1; count of bases not matched to a gene: 4.